The clone carrying this T cell receptor (beta chain) was counted at least ten times. Its antigen is undetermined. Primed by a sample-barcoded 5' primer and a J-beta primer mix, a second PCR proceeded for roughly 6 to 12 cycles. From each sample, at least 2.5 million paired-end reads containing CDR3 were obtained. Via MiXCR, TCRdb re-called the 5' RACE reads, giving one row per CDR3 protein. This table holds 1.5 million to 2 million distinct CDR3 sequences, roughly 27% found once. Those donating, healthy Caucasian individuals from Russia, were aged roughly 6 to 95. The J segment lost 8 bases and the V segment lost 5 bases, leaving 13 bases of the junction unmatched. CDR1 SEHNR and CDR2 FQNEAQ come from the germline V gene (reference sequence). The CDR3 loop spans 15 amino acids. The data stem from a study of blood T cells in healthy people across ages. General study points: Versus aged donors, long-lived donors had higher diversity and more naive CD4+ cells.

J is TRBJ2-7 and V is TRBV7-9; 9 nucleotides align to TRBD1. This TCR was recovered from a woman in her 30s in good health. The sequencing input was blood. The CDR3 region has the DNA TGTGCCAGCAGCCCCACCGCGGACAGGGGAGTCCAGCAGTACTTC. It encodes CASSPTADRGVQQYF.